This T cell receptor (beta chain) was recovered during a study of T cell clones after liver transplantation (dated by TCRdb to between 2018 and 2021). About the study as a whole: The samples were obtained from ITN030ST, a randomized trial that attempted immunosuppression withdrawal within 2 years after liver transplantation. Donor-reactive T cell clones were identified using TCRbeta sequencing after a pre-transplant mixed lymphocyte reaction and were then followed in post-transplant blood. As an antigen-independent comparator for donor-reactive sequences, third party-reactive TCRbeta sequences were also identified from pre-transplant MLRs. Three of the eight recipients were HCV-positive; the others were transplanted for non-autoimmune, non-viral indications. The subjects received no induction therapy and were kept on standard immunosuppression until randomization at 12-24 months post-transplant. Tolerance was defined as complete withdrawal of immunosuppression for at least one year without a rise in liver enzymes beyond twice the upper limit of normal. Blood samples were collected pre-transplant, then pre-randomization ahead of withdrawal, and finally post-randomization once withdrawal had either been completed or failed. Of the 8 liver transplant recipients making up the studied cohort, 3 were classified as tolerant and 5 as non-tolerant. Overall study results and their limits: Because of small, heterogeneous patient numbers and non-standardized post-transplant time points, the conclusions were only preliminary. Because no allograft tissue specimens were available, donor-reactive T cells may have migrated into the graft instead of being deleted. When repertoire turnover was accounted for, significantly reduced detection of donor-reactive sequences was found in 7 of 8 subjects for CD4 and in 8 of 8 subjects for CD8. A greater decline was seen for donor-reactive sequences than for third party-reactive sequences, suggesting partial antigen-specific deletion unrelated to withdrawal success. Low numbers of available donor cells limited the measurable donor-reactive repertoire in a couple of subjects. In most of the 8 subjects, circulating donor-reactive CD4 TCRbeta sequences decreased significantly after transplant, regardless of tolerance or HCV status.

Comments on this clone: Its antigen remains unidentified. Within one base of it there is no much larger clone, and no base qualities were kept.

The germline V and J ends show losses of 2 bases and 2 bases respectively, and no gene match explains 6 bases of the junction. The CDR3 holds 15 amino acids from the cysteine to the phenylalanine. Just the 45-base CDR3 DNA is kept, in frame starting at base 1. As encoded in the germline V gene, CDR1 is MNHNS while CDR2 is SASEGT. High-throughput TCRbeta CDR3 sequencing of frozen genomic DNA was performed by immunoSEQ, with PCR amplification, mapping, bias correction and internal controls included. As for how the authors treated the data: Only productive rearrangements were retained, and each unique TCRbeta sequence was defined by its CDR3 nucleotide sequence together with its V and J gene. Donor-reactive sequences required at least 5-fold expansion in CFSE-low cells versus unstimulated pre-transplant cells and at least 0.01% frequency. Minimum frequency thresholds were set for each subject on the basis of the unstimulated sample with the lowest template count, so that a detection power of at least 90% was ensured. Jensen-Shannon divergence between the top 1000 TCRbeta sequences post- versus pre-transplant served as the measure of repertoire turnover. Two-sided Fisher's exact tests were used to test for changes in the detection of donor-reactive sequences. Not all clones reach the TCRdb copy of this immuneACCESS table, which keeps in-frame sequences only. Checked studies attribute under half of the gap to unresolved V genes and leave the rest unexplained. V and J calls plus clone size are reproduced from that table; the DNA served to infer D and trimming. In all, the sample holds some 20,000 clones, and about 87% of those were seen once. The ten largest clones add up to roughly 13% of the sample.

The sample's time point label is to be understood as: pre-transplant. Thawed unstimulated PBMCs were stained for CD3, CD4 and CD8 and FACS-sorted into CD3+CD4+ and CD3+CD8+ populations. All 8 studied subjects were randomized to immunosuppression withdrawal. Genomic DNA was isolated with the Qiagen DNeasy Blood and Tissue Kit. The receptor chain draws on TRBV6-1 and TRBJ2-7; the junction holds 7 bases that match TRBD2. The source of this sequence is a human donor who received a liver transplant. This sample comprised CD8+ T cells from blood, obtained before liver transplant. The nucleotide sequence reads as follows: TGTGCCAGCAGTGAACTCAGTAGCGGGCCCTACGAGCAGTACTTC. This encodes CASSELSSGPYEQYF.